This T cell receptor beta chain was sequenced for a study of blood T cell repertoires in COVID-19. At the level of the study: Whether acute or convalescent, the COVID-19 samples came from the United States, Italy and Spain. Sample material is recorded as cDNA or gDNA derived from T cells, B-cell-depleted T cells, or PBMCs.

Trimming took off 0 bases at V and 7 bases at J, with 12 bases between the two ends. Per germline, CDR1 MGHRA and CDR2 YSYEKL. The CDR3 spans 15 residues. Original methodology: Estimates of nucleated cell counts were drawn from the amplification of reference gene primers. Repertoires were generated with immunoSEQ multiplex PCR, while TCRdb's copy carries only in-frame clones and drops some. V and J calls and clone size are given by that table; D and trimming were obtained from the DNA. Here the sample spans 25,000 to 35,000 clones, more than 80% being singletons. J is TRBJ1-4 and V is TRBV4-1; D may be TRBD1 (5 bases). Material: peripheral blood. This TCR was sampled from a human donor in a cohort sampled during active COVID-19. This CDR3 reads CASSQDLRVGEKLFF. CDR3 DNA sequence: TGCGCCAGCAGCCAAGATCTCAGGGTGGGTGAAAAACTGTTTTTT.